Presented here are 22 T cell receptor beta chains from one specimen sequenced in a study of regulatory T cells in long-lasting Graves disease. Combining iRepertoire HTBI primers with Arm-PCR of CDR3 regions, the authors built TCR beta libraries. One entry per CDR3 protein results from TCRdb running MiXCR on the multiplex PCR reads. The sample carries over 650,000 distinct CDR3 sequences, 25% to 30% recorded once. Indicated time point: persistent/refractory GD, antithyroid drugs over 5 years with positive TRAb. Following extraction of RNA from PBMCs, that RNA was used to make the TCR library. The sample was peripheral blood mononuclear cells (PBMCs), taken when the disease was refractory, from a patient treated with antithyroid drugs. Receptors were obtained from a female donor with Graves disease.

The chain recombines TRBV29-1 with TRBJ2-7, with D unclear. Germline V lookup: CDR1 SQVTM, CDR2 ANQGSEA. The CDR3 loop spans 14 amino acids. V lost 4 bases and J 0 bases, leaving 13 bases between the germline ends. The CDR3 protein is CSVGPESSSYEQYF. The CDR3 DNA follows: TGCAGCGTTGGCCCGGAATCTAGCTCCTACGAGCAGTACTTC.

The chain links TRBV28 to TRBJ1-2; 8 positions match TRBD1. V trimming: 6 bases; J trimming: 5 bases; junction bases outside the gene matches: 11. The CDR3 covers 15 residues. Looked up from germline, CDR1 is MDHEN and CDR2 is SYDVKM. The CDR3 region is CASRLAAGGRYGYTF. In nucleotides, the CDR3 is TGTGCCAGCAGACTAGCCGCAGGGGGCAGGTATGGCTACACCTTC.

The rearrangement uses TRBV12-3 or TRBV12-4 and TRBJ1-4; no clear D gene. The CDR3 runs to 13 residues. The V end was cut by 3 bases, the J end by 6 bases, with 8 bases between. CDR3 sequence reads: CASSFMQDEKLFF. DNA for the CDR3: TGTGCCAGCAGTTTTATGCAGGATGAAAAACTGTTTTTT.

V gene TRBV10-3 combines with J gene TRBJ2-7; no reliable D call. The CDR3 has 12 amino acids. Germline V gene lookup returns CDR1 ENHRY and CDR2 SYGVKD. V shed 7 bases and J shed 5 bases, with 12 bases lying between them. CDR3 in DNA: TGTGCCATCAACCCTGAGCCCCACGAGCAGTACTTC. Amino acids: CAINPEPHEQYF.

Only a few counts were recorded for this clonotype. J is TRBJ2-7 and V is TRBV27, with 9 bases fitting TRBD2. With V trimmed by 7 bases and J by 1 base, 5 bases remained unmatched. CDR1 is MNHEY and CDR2 is SMNVEV in the germline V gene (reference sequence). The CDR3 length is 14 residues. CDR3 sequence: CASKGGRESYEQYF. The CDR3 bases are TGTGCCAGCAAAGGCGGGAGGGAATCCTACGAGCAGTACTTC.

This clonotype came up many times. The chain employs TRBV11-2 and TRBJ1-1, with D perhaps matching TRBD1 (5 bases). Germline V gives CDR1 SGHAT, CDR2 FQNNGV. Trimming took 1 base from V and 1 from J, leaving 7 bases between them. The CDR3 is 14 amino acids. The CDR3 DNA reads as TGTGCCAGCAGCTTAGTGGGGACGAACACTGAAGCTTTCTTT. The encoded protein is CASSLVGTNTEAFF.

The genes are TRBV6-1 and TRBJ1-5; D remains unclear. The CDR3 spans 14 residues. Trimming took 2 bases from V and 7 from J, leaving 12 bases between them. Germline V gives CDR1 MNHNS, CDR2 SASEGT. The CDR3 bases are TGTGCCAGCAGTGAACCCCCGGAAAGGCAGCCCCAGCATTTT. Its translation is CASSEPPERQPQHF.

Notes on this clonotype: A junction boundary mismatches the germline segment, possibly from a read error. CDR3 in DNA: TGTGCTAGTGGCTTGGCTTACAATGAGCAGTTCTTC. Its translation is CASGLAYNEQFF. This rearrangement joins TRBV12-5 to TRBJ2-1; D not certain. The CDR3 loop spans 12 amino acids. The germline CDR1 and CDR2 sequences are LGHNT and FRNRAP. The full variable domain, in which reference TRBV12-5 and TRBJ2-1 provide the parts outside the CDR3, is DARVTQTPRHKVTEMGQEVTMRCQPILGHNTVFWYRQTMMQGLELLAYFRNRAPLDDSGMPKDRFSAEMPDATLATLKIQPSEPRDSAVYFCASGLAYNEQFFGPGTRLTVL.

The chain has TRBV6-2 or TRBV6-3 and TRBJ1-1; D perhaps matches TRBD1 (5 bases). CDR3 length: 12 residues. Trimming pared 2 bases from V and 11 bases from J, leaving 12 bases between. Germline V gene data show CDR1 as MNHEY and CDR2 as SVGEGT. In DNA, the CDR3 is TGTGCCAGCAGTTACGACCAAGGGGCGGCTTTCTTT. Amino acids: CASSYDQGAAFF.

This clonotype was observed a few times. The chain combines TRBV19 with TRBJ1-1; D is perhaps TRBD1 (5 bases). CDR3 size: 16 residues. V was pared by 1 base and J by 0 bases, with 12 bases between. Germline CDR1 reads LNHDA; CDR2 reads SQIVND (reference sequence). Here the CDR3 DNA reads TGTGCCAGTAGTATAGGGCAGGGAAGAATGAACACTGAAGCTTTCTTT. As protein: CASSIGQGRMNTEAFF.

The chain joins TRBV6-1 to TRBJ1-2; D remains ambiguous. Germline V gives CDR1 MNHNS, CDR2 SASEGT. The CDR3 has 12 residues. Trimming left V 5 bases short and J 8 bases short, with 12 bases between. The DNA for the CDR3 is TGTGCCAGCAGTCACCGGACCGAGGGCTACACCTTC. Protein sequence: CASSHRTEGYTF.

The chain employs TRBV5-1 and TRBJ2-6; D may be TRBD1 (5 bases). The CDR3 runs 16 residues. The ends were cut back, 2 bases at V and 2 bases at J, with 11 bases in the middle. The germline V gene has CDR1 SGHRS and CDR2 YFSETQ. The CDR3 DNA reads as TGCGCCAGCAGCTTTTCCAGGGCAGCTGGGGCCAACGTCCTGACTTTC. Translating it yields CASSFSRAAGANVLTF.

Points on this clonotype: This may be a read error: a much more frequent sequence differs by one nucleotide. Since the CDR3 does not end with the conserved phenylalanine or tryptophan, this likely comes from a read error. The CDR3 sequence: CASSEPGTFYEQYL. The CDR3 coding sequence is TGTGCCAGCAGTGAACCAGGGACATTCTACGAGCAGTACTTA. V is TRBV6-1 and J is TRBJ2-7; weak D call: TRBD1 (6 bases). Deletions cut 2 bases from V and 3 bases from J, with 11 bases between. Germline V CDR1 and CDR2: MNHNS, SASEGT. The CDR3 runs 14 residues.

This sequence joins TRBV5-6 and TRBJ2-7; 7 positions match TRBD2. The V and J ends lost 4 bases and 6 bases, in that order; junction bases with no gene match: 13. CDR1 and CDR2 from the germline V gene are SGHDT and YYEEEE. This CDR3 comprises 15 residues. The CDR3 DNA reads TGTGCCAGCAGCCCCGCGGGCGAAGCGGGACCCGAGCAGTACTTC. This sequence encodes CASSPAGEAGPEQYF.

Points on this clonotype: A much larger clone differs from this one at a single base, so this may be a read error. J is TRBJ1-2 and V is TRBV6-1; D not certain. Germline values: CDR1 MNHNS, CDR2 SASEGT. This CDR3 comprises 11 residues. V was pared by 7 bases and J by 6 bases, with 9 bases between. CDR3 protein: CASNVVNGYTF. CDR3 bases: TGTGCCAGCAATGTGGTAAATGGCTACACCTTC.

This clonotype has more than one count but fewer than ten. The V call is TRBV2, the J call TRBJ2-7, with TRBD2 identical over 8 bases. Germline V gene data show CDR1 as SNHLY and CDR2 as FYNNEI. Trimming cost V 8 bases and J 2 bases; bases outside gene matches: 17. This CDR3 has 17 amino acids. The CDR3 DNA is TGTGCCAGCGGGACTCCAGCGGGAGAGCCAATACCCTACGAGCAGTACTTC. As protein: CASGTPAGEPIPYEQYF.

This clonotype was picked up a small number of times. The chain employs TRBV3-1 and TRBJ2-4, with 9 bases that match TRBD2. Per the germline V gene, CDR1 is LGHDT and CDR2 is YNNKEL (reference sequence). The CDR3 contains 16 residues. V was pared by 2 bases and J by 5 bases, with 7 bases of the junction left unmatched. CDR3 bases: TGTGCCAGCAGCCAAATGACTAGCGGTAGGGAAAACATTCAGTACTTC. Translated, it gives CASSQMTSGRENIQYF.

This chain connects TRBV30 to TRBJ1-1; D is undetermined. The V gene's germline CDR1 is GTSNPN and CDR2 SVGIG (reference sequence). The CDR3 runs 13 residues. Trimming removed 1 base at V and 1 base at J, with 7 bases between. In DNA form, the CDR3 reads TGTGCCTGGAGTGAGCACAGGAACACTGAAGCTTTCTTT. Translating gives CAWSEHRNTEAFF.

This clonotype has just a few counts. V is TRBV5-1 and J is TRBJ1-4; TRBD1 matches at 8 bases. With V trimmed by 4 bases and J by 5 bases, 4 bases remained unmatched. This CDR3 comprises 14 residues. Germline V lookup: CDR1 SGHRS, CDR2 YFSETQ. This chain's CDR3 is CASSNRGENEKLFF. In DNA form, the CDR3 reads TGCGCCAGCAGCAACAGGGGGGAAAATGAAAAACTGTTTTTT.

This clonotype was counted only a few times. The rearrangement uses TRBV19 and TRBJ1-5; weak D call: TRBD1 (5 bases). V lost 8 bases and J lost 4, with 15 bases in between. The CDR3 extends over 14 amino acids. CDR1 and CDR2 from the germline V gene are LNHDA and SQIVND (reference sequence). In nucleotides, the CDR3 is TGTGCCAGTGGAGGGGTAGGGCCGAATCAGCCCCAGCATTTT. This codes for CASGGVGPNQPQHF.

The chain couples TRBV29-1 to TRBJ2-3, with D maybe TRBD2 (5 bases). V was cut by 3 bases and J by 8 bases, with 6 bases left in between. Germline V CDR1 and CDR2: SQVTM, ANQGSEA. The CDR3 is 10 amino acids. As DNA, the CDR3 is TGCAGCGTTGAGGGGAGTACGCAGTATTTT. Translated, it gives CSVEGSTQYF.

The CDR3 nucleotides read TGTGCCAGCAGTTCAATAACTAGTCCCGGGGAGCTGTTTTTT. Amino acid sequence: CASSSITSPGELFF. The rearrangement uses TRBV28 and TRBJ2-2; possibly TRBD2 for D (5 bases). The CDR3 covers 14 residues. Trimming cost V 4 bases and J 6 bases, with 12 bases left between them. The germline V gene encodes CDR1 MDHEN and CDR2 SYDVKM.